This section outlines one TCR beta chain sequence together with its context. Sequencing used immunoSEQ multiplex PCR; TCRdb keeps in-frame clones, though not all of them. The table shows approximately 200,000 clones, with 70% to 90% occurring only once. The data were obtained in a study of blood T cell repertoires in COVID-19. The sample comprised PBMCs or T cells enriched from blood (not recorded which). This TCR was recovered from a young man who had recovered from COVID-19.

CDR3 coding DNA: TGTGCCAGCAAAAGAGGTCTCAGGGTGGGAGATACGCAGTATTTT. As protein: CASKRGLRVGDTQYF. V and J are TRBV11-2 and TRBJ2-3; D is perhaps TRBD1 (5 bases). Germline V gene lookup returns CDR1 SGHAT and CDR2 FQNNGV. Trimming removed 7 bases from V and 5 bases from J, with 19 bases in between. This CDR3 comprises 15 residues.